This T cell receptor (beta chain) was sequenced during a study of identical twins. This clonotype was recorded a few times. Antigen: not known. Unique molecular identifiers were present on the cDNA, and a universal primer site came from template switching. TCRdb re-called the 5' RACE reads with MiXCR, one entry per CDR3 protein. This sample yields 450,000 to 650,000 distinct CDR3 sequences, of which roughly 15% are seen a single time; 0.44% belongs to the top ten. Study results and limitations: Whereas memory repertoires showed no such difference, abundant cord blood beta clonotypes carried fewer insertions.

Each donor (without exception) was a healthy Caucasian. The germline V gene encodes CDR1 LGHDT and CDR2 YNNKEL (reference sequence). The CDR3 covers 15 residues. Trimming took off 1 base at V and 3 bases at J, with 13 bases between the two ends. The same specimen was also included in a second study, on yellow fever vaccine responses in identical twins.

The chain is built from TRBV3-1 and TRBJ2-7; either TRBD1 or TRBD2 may supply D (5 bases each). The material sequenced was CD4+ T cells sorted from blood. The TCR originated in a woman under 30 in good health. CDR3 bases: TGTGCCAGCAGCCAAGCCCCGGGACCGTACTACGAGCAGTACTTC. This sequence encodes CASSQAPGPYYEQYF.